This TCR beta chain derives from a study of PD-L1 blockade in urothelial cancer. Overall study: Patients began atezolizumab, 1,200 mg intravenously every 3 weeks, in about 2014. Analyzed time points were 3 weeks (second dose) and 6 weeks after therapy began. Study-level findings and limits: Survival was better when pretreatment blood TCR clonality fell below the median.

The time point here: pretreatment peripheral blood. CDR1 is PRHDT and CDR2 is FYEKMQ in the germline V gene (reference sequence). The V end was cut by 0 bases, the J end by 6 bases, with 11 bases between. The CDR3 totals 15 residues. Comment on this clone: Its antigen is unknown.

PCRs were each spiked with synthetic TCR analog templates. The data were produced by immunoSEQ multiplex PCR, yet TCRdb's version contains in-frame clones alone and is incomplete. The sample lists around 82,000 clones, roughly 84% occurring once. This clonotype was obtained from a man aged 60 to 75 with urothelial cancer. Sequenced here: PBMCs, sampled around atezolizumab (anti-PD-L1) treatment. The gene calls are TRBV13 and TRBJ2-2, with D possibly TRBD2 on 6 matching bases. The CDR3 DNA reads TGTGCCAGCAGCTTAGGCGTTGGAGGGGCCGGGGAGCTGTTTTTT. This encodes CASSLGVGGAGELFF.